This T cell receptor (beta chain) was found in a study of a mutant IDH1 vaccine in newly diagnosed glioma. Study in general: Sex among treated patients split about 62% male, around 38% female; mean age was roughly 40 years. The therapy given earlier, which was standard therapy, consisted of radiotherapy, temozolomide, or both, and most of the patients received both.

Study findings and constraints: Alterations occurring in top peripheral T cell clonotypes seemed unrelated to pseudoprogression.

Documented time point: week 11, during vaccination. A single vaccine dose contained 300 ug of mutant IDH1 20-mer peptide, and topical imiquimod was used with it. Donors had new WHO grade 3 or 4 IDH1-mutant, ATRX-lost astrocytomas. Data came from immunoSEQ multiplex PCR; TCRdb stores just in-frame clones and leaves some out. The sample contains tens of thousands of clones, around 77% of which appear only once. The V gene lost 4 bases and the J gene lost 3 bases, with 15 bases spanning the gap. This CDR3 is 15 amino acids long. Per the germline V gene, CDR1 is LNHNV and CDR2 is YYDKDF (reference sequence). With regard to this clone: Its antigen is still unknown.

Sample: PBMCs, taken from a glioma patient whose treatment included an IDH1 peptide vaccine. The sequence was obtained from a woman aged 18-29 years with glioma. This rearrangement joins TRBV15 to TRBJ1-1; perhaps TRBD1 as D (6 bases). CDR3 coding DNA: TGTGCCACCAGCAAGGGGGGGACCGGATACACTGAAGCTTTCTTT. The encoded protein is CATSKGGTGYTEAFF.